Presented here are 18 T cell receptor beta chains from one specimen sequenced in a study of early T cells in non-severe SARS-CoV-2 infection. TCRdb re-called the 5' RACE reads through MiXCR, storing one row per CDR3 protein. Here the sample spans about 97,000 distinct CDR3 sequences, roughly 11% being singletons. Material: whole blood, obtained at baseline. These receptors all come from an adult who was a healthcare worker with PCR-confirmed SARS-CoV-2 infection or an uninfected control (not recorded which).

V and J are TRBV6-1 and TRBJ2-7; 7 bases match TRBD1. This CDR3 contains 16 residues. Trimming cost V 6 bases and J 0 bases; bases outside gene matches: 11. The V gene's germline CDR1 is MNHNS and CDR2 SASEGT. The CDR3 DNA reads as TGTGCCAGCAGCCCCCTCGGGACAGCAAACTCCTACGAGCAGTACTTC. Encoded protein: CASSPLGTANSYEQYF.

The V call is TRBV7-2, the J call TRBJ2-7, with D unclear. This CDR3 spans 11 amino acids. Germline loops: CDR1 SGHTA, CDR2 FQGNSA. Deletions cut 3 bases from V and 12 bases from J, with 12 bases between. The CDR3 sequence is CASSLAYHRYF. CDR3 nucleotides: TGTGCCAGCAGCTTGGCTTACCATCGGTACTTC.

This clonotype has only a few counts. The genes are TRBV7-2 and TRBJ2-7, with D perhaps matching TRBD1 (5 bases). Looked up from germline, CDR1 is SGHTA and CDR2 is FQGNSA. Deletions cut 2 bases from V and 2 bases from J, with 13 bases between. The CDR3 runs 15 residues. CDR3 DNA: TGTGCCAGCAGCTTAACGCAGGGTGCAACCTACGAGCAGTACTTC. This sequence encodes CASSLTQGATYEQYF.

Only a few counts were recorded for this clonotype. The rearrangement uses TRBV19 and TRBJ1-5, with D possibly TRBD1 on 6 matching bases. Between the trimmed V and J ends, which lost 5 bases and 4 bases, there was a span of 15 bases. This CDR3 comprises 15 residues. Per germline, CDR1 LNHDA and CDR2 SQIVND (reference sequence). Here the CDR3 DNA reads TGTGCCAGTAGTCGATGGGGGGCGCCAAATCAGCCCCAGCATTTT. It is translated as CASSRWGAPNQPQHF. Combining the CDR3 with reference TRBV19 and TRBJ1-5 gives the whole variable domain DGGITQSPKYLFRKEGQNVTLSCEQNLNHDAMYWYRQDPGQGLRLIYYSQIVNDFQKGDIAEGYSVSREKKESFPLTVTSAQKNPTAFYLCASSRWGAPNQPQHFGDGTRLSIL.

This clonotype was picked up a small number of times. The V gene is TRBV14, the J gene TRBJ2-7, with 10 bases fitting TRBD2. The CDR3 consists of 15 residues. Trimming at V came to 0 bases and at J to 5 bases, leaving 4 bases not matched to a gene. Germline CDR1 reads SGHDN; CDR2 reads FVKESK. This CDR3 reads CASSQDLAGVDEQYF. CDR3 bases: TGTGCCAGCAGCCAAGATCTAGCGGGAGTCGACGAGCAGTACTTC. Complete variable domain (other parts from reference TRBV14 and TRBJ2-7): EAGVTQFPSHSVIEKGQTVTLRCDPISGHDNLYWYRRVMGKEIKFLLHFVKESKQDESGMPNNRFLAERTGGTYSTLKVQPAELEDSGVYFCASSQDLAGVDEQYFGPGTRLTVT.

V gene TRBV20-1 combines with J gene TRBJ2-3, with TRBD2 matching over 8 bases. Per the germline V gene, CDR1 is DFQATT and CDR2 is SNEGSKA (reference sequence). This CDR3 comprises 15 residues. The ends lost 1 base at V and 0 bases at J; junction bases unmatched: 3. DNA of the CDR3: TGCAGTGCTAGAGGGGCTAGCGGGAGCACAGATACGCAGTATTTT. Its protein product is CSARGASGSTDTQYF.

This clonotype was seen more than once but under ten times. This chain connects TRBV7-3 to TRBJ2-1; D uncertain. V lost 5 bases and J 3 bases, leaving 14 bases between the germline ends. Germline V CDR1 and CDR2: SGHTA, FQGTGA. The CDR3 sequence is 15 residues long. CDR3 region: CASSLWPDGYNEQFF. The DNA for the CDR3 is TGTGCCAGCAGCCTTTGGCCGGACGGCTACAATGAGCAGTTCTTC.

The chain is built from TRBV20-1 and TRBJ2-4, with 8 bases fitting TRBD2. The CDR3 covers 16 residues. The germline gives CDR1 DFQATT, CDR2 SNEGSKA (reference sequence). The V segment lost 1 base and the J segment 5 bases; nucleotides outside the gene matches: 10. In nucleotides, the CDR3 is TGCAGTGCTAGAGCCCCGGAGCGGGAGTGGGAAAACATTCAGTACTTC. Protein product: CSARAPEREWENIQYF.

At least ten counts were recorded for this clonotype. This chain joins TRBV29-1 and TRBJ2-5, with a tentative D call TRBD1 (6 bases). Trimming removed 5 bases from V and 4 bases from J, with 14 bases in between. Germline CDR1 and CDR2: SQVTM and ANQGSEA. CDR3 length: 13 residues. The CDR3 loop reads CSVYRDIGETQYF. DNA for the CDR3: TGCAGCGTTTACAGGGATATCGGAGAGACCCAGTACTTC.

DNA for the CDR3: TGTGCCAGCAGCTTGAGGGTAAAGACGCAGTATTTT. Amino acid sequence: CASSLRVKTQYF. The chain recombines TRBV11-2 with TRBJ2-3; a weak D match, TRBD2 (5 bases). Looked up from germline, CDR1 is SGHAT and CDR2 is FQNNGV. Trimming stripped 3 bases from V and 9 bases from J, with 10 bases between. CDR3 length: 12 residues.

The chain employs TRBV5-1 and TRBJ2-7; maybe TRBD1 (5 bases). The CDR3 loop spans 15 amino acids. V lost 3 bases and J lost 0, with 13 bases in between. Germline loops: CDR1 SGHRS, CDR2 YFSETQ. The CDR3 DNA reads TGCGCCAGCAGCTCCCTGACAGAGAGCTCCTACGAGCAGTACTTC. It specifies CASSSLTESSYEQYF.

This clonotype was counted many times. V and J are TRBV29-1 and TRBJ2-7; D might be TRBD2 (6 bases). The CDR3 sequence is 12 residues long. CDR1 SQVTM and CDR2 ANQGSEA come from the germline V gene. The V gene lost 4 bases and the J gene lost 3 bases, with 10 bases spanning the gap. Here the CDR3 DNA reads TGCAGCGTTGTGGAGGGCGACTACGAGCAGTACTTC. Translating it yields CSVVEGDYEQYF.

This clonotype was seen many times. The V gene is TRBV21-1, the J gene TRBJ1-5. TRBV21-1 is a known pseudogene. The CDR3 consists of 11 residues. The CDR3: CASSPGIAQHF. CDR3 coding DNA: TGTGCCAGCAGCCCTGGGATAGCCCAGCATTTT.

The J gene is TRBJ2-2, the V gene TRBV20-1; no reliable D call. This CDR3 is built from 13 residues. The V gene's germline CDR1 is DFQATT and CDR2 SNEGSKA (reference sequence). The germline V and J ends were trimmed by 0 bases and 1 base, with 3 bases remaining between them. Here the CDR3 DNA reads TGCAGTGCTAGAGATGTGAACACCGGGGAGCTGTTTTTT. This gives the protein CSARDVNTGELFF.

The CDR3 DNA follows: TGTGCCAGCAGCTTTCACACGAGCTCCTACAATGAGCAGTTCTTC. Translation gives CASSFHTSSYNEQFF. This chain joins TRBV7-2 and TRBJ2-1, with D uncertain. Per germline, CDR1 SGHTA and CDR2 FQGNSA. This CDR3 spans 15 amino acids. The V and J ends lost 3 bases and 0 bases respectively, with 9 bases between them.

In its sample, this clonotype was seen many times. The chain is built from TRBV30 and TRBJ1-4; perhaps TRBD1 as D (5 bases). CDR1 and CDR2 from the germline V gene are GTSNPN and SVGIG (reference sequence). The CDR3 length is 14 residues. V was pared by 0 bases and J by 7 bases, with 12 bases between. CDR3 DNA sequence: TGTGCCTGGAGTGTCGGGGGTGAGGGTGAAAAACTGTTTTTT. It codes for CAWSVGGEGEKLFF.

This sequence joins TRBV19 and TRBJ1-1; tentative D call: TRBD1 (5 bases). This CDR3 spans 13 amino acids. V lost 5 bases and J 5 bases, leaving 12 bases between the germline ends. Germline V gene lookup returns CDR1 LNHDA and CDR2 SQIVND (reference sequence). This chain's CDR3 is CASSEGLGTEAFF. For the CDR3, the DNA is TGTGCCAGTAGTGAGGGACTGGGGACTGAAGCTTTCTTT.

The rearrangement links TRBV10-3 to TRBJ1-2; D may be TRBD1 (5 bases). Looked up from germline, CDR1 is ENHRY and CDR2 is SYGVKD. Deletions cut 6 bases from V and 1 base from J, with 18 bases between. CDR3 size: 16 residues. The CDR3 bases are TGTGCCATCAGATCAGGGACCTATCTCAATAACTATGGCTACACCTTC. Its protein product is CAIRSGTYLNNYGYTF.